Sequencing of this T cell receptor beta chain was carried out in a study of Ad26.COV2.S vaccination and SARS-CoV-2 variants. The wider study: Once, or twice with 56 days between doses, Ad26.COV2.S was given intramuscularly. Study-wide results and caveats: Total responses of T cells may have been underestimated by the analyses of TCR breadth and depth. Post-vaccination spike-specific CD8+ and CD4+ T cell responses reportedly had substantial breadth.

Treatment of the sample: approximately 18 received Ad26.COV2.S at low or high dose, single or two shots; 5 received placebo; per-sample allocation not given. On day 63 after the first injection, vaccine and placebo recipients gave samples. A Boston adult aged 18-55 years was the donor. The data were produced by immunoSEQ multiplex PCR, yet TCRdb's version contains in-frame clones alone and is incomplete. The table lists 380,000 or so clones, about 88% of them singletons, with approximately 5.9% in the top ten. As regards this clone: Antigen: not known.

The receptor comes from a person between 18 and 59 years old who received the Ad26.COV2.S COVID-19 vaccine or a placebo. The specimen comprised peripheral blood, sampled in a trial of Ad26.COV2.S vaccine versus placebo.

The chain's CDR3 is CASSLYSGSNQPQHF. For the CDR3, the DNA is TGTGCCAGCAGCTTATACAGCGGTAGCAATCAGCCCCAGCATTTT. The chain is built from TRBV7-2 and TRBJ1-5, with no clear D. From germline, CDR1 is SGHTA and CDR2 FQGNSA. This CDR3 spans 15 amino acids. V shed 2 bases and J shed 0 bases, with 8 bases lying between them.